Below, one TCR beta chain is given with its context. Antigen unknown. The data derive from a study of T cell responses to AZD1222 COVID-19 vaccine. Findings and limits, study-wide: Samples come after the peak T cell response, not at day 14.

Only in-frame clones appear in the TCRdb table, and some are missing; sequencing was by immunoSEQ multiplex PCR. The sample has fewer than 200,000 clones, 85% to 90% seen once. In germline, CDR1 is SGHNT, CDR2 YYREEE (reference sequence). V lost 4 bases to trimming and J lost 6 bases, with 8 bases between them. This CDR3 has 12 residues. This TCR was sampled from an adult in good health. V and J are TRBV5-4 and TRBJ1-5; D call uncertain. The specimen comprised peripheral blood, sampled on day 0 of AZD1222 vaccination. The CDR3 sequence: CASSRDFQPQHF. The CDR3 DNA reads TGTGCCAGCAGCCGCGACTTTCAGCCCCAGCATTTT.